The 20 T cell receptor beta chains below come from one sample, sequenced in a study of blood T cells in healthy people across ages. Alongside a J-beta primer mix, a sample-barcoded 5' primer served in a second PCR lasting 7 to 11 cycles. TCRdb redid the calling of the 5' RACE reads with MiXCR, one entry per CDR3 protein. The data hold some 1.5 million distinct CDR3 sequences, with 28% observed a single time. The sequenced sample consisted of blood. The receptor source for this set is a young woman in good health.

The CDR3 is CASSITGQRGDTF. The CDR3 nucleotides are TGCGCCAGCAGCATAACAGGGCAACGGGGCGACACCTTC. J is TRBJ1-2 and V is TRBV5-1; D is perhaps TRBD1 (6 bases). This CDR3 comprises 13 residues. Germline V gives CDR1 SGHRS, CDR2 YFSETQ. V was shortened by 4 bases and J by 12 bases, with 19 bases between the two germline ends.

About this clonotype: This may come from a read error, since a much larger clone is one base off. The chain joins TRBV7-9 to TRBJ2-1; no reliable D call. The CDR3 runs to 13 residues. From germline, CDR1 is SEHNR and CDR2 FQNEAQ (reference sequence). CDR3 nucleotide sequence: TGTGTCAGCAGCCTCGTTACCTACAATGAGCAGTTCTTC. It yields the protein CVSSLVTYNEQFF.

V usage is TRBV20-1 and J usage is TRBJ1-2; D is undetermined. This CDR3 is built from 15 residues. The V gene's germline CDR1 is DFQATT and CDR2 SNEGSKA (reference sequence). Deletions cut 0 bases from V and 4 bases from J, with 15 bases between. The CDR3 nucleotides read TGCAGTGCTAGAGACTCGACGCACGCTGCCTATGGCTACACCTTC. Protein: CSARDSTHAAYGYTF.

The CDR3 loop is CASSEGWGYGYTF. DNA for the CDR3: TGTGCCAGCAGTGAAGGGTGGGGCTATGGCTACACCTTC. The chain employs TRBV6-1 and TRBJ1-2; no firm D call. The CDR3 is 13 amino acids. Germline V gene data show CDR1 as MNHNS and CDR2 as SASEGT. Trimming removed 1 base from V and 4 bases from J, with 7 bases in between.

J is TRBJ2-7 and V is TRBV29-1; D gene ambiguous. CDR1 and CDR2 (germline): SQVTM, ANQGSEA. Trimming removed 5 bases from V and 4 bases from J, with 9 bases in between. The CDR3 contains 11 residues. The DNA of the CDR3 is TGCAGCGTTTCGCCCGGGTACGAGCAGTACTTC. This encodes CSVSPGYEQYF.

The genes are TRBV11-2 and TRBJ2-7; 10 nucleotides align to TRBD2. CDR1 is SGHAT and CDR2 is FQNNGV in the germline V gene. This CDR3 spans 19 amino acids. The V gene end was trimmed by 3 bases and the J gene end by 7 bases; junction bases not matched to a gene: 21. The CDR3 coding sequence is TGTGCCAGCAGCTTTCACGAGCGGGAGGGCCGGGTATCCTACAATGAGCAGTACTTC. It is translated as CASSFHEREGRVSYNEQYF.

Notes on this clonotype: Compared with germline, one end of the junction differs, possibly owing to a read error. This chain joins TRBV12-3 or TRBV12-4 and TRBJ1-1; D possibly corresponds to TRBD1 (6 bases). CDR3 length: 14 amino acids. CDR3 coding DNA: TGTACCAGCAGTCAATTTAATACGGACAGTGAAGCTTTCTTT. Translating it yields CTSSQFNTDSEAFF.

The J gene is TRBJ1-2, the V gene TRBV10-3; 7 bases align to TRBD1. The CDR3 has 15 amino acids. Germline V gene data show CDR1 as ENHRY and CDR2 as SYGVKD. V was clipped by 2 bases and J by 2 bases; unmatched bases: 5. The CDR3 nucleotides are TGTGCCATCAGTGAGGGAGGGACAGCCAACTATGGCTACACCTTC. This translates into CAISEGGTANYGYTF.

This clonotype was seen only a few times. The chain employs TRBV20-1 and TRBJ1-5; D gene uncertain. Trimming cost V 6 bases and J 7 bases, with 13 bases left between them. CDR1 and CDR2 from the germline V gene are DFQATT and SNEGSKA (reference sequence). The CDR3 runs to 12 residues. In DNA form, the CDR3 reads TGCAGTGCCGCCGAGGGAAACCAGCCCCAGCATTTT. Translated: CSAAEGNQPQHF.

This chain links TRBV6-1 with TRBJ1-5; D may be TRBD1 (6 bases). Germline CDR1 reads MNHNS; CDR2 reads SASEGT. This CDR3 is 17 amino acids long. Deletions cut 4 bases from V and 0 bases from J, with 16 bases between. The CDR3 DNA reads as TGTGCCAGCAGTGTTGGAGGGACAATTTATAGCAATCAGCCCCAGCATTTT. Translation gives CASSVGGTIYSNQPQHF.

The CDR3 sequence: CASRDNWGTDTQYF. The CDR3 nucleotides read TGTGCCAGCAGGGATAATTGGGGCACAGATACGCAGTATTTT. The chain employs TRBV6-1 and TRBJ2-3; D is undetermined. The CDR3 is 14 amino acids. CDR1 MNHNS and CDR2 SASEGT come from the germline V gene. Trimming pared 6 bases from V and 1 base from J, leaving 11 bases between.

The gene calls are TRBV6-6 and TRBJ2-5; 10 bases are shared with TRBD1. Trimming took 6 bases from V and 4 from J; bases not matched to a gene: 8. The CDR3 runs 15 residues. The V gene's germline CDR1 is MNHNY and CDR2 SVGAGI (reference sequence). The CDR3 DNA sequence: TGTGCCAGCAGGGGGGCGGACAGGGGGATAGAGACCCAGTACTTC. It specifies CASRGADRGIETQYF.

At least ten counts were recorded for this clonotype. DNA of the CDR3: TGTGCCACCAGCAGAATGACTAGCAGCCACGAGCAGTACTTC. It encodes CATSRMTSSHEQYF. The chain carries TRBV15 and TRBJ2-7; 7 bases fit TRBD2. The CDR3 is made up of 14 amino acids. The germline V gene has CDR1 LNHNV and CDR2 YYDKDF (reference sequence). Unmatched junction bases numbered 6, after V lost 2 bases and J lost 5 bases.

This clonotype was observed at least ten times. The chain has TRBV29-1 and TRBJ2-7, with TRBD1 matching over 11 bases. The CDR3 runs 14 residues. Germline V gene lookup returns CDR1 SQVTM and CDR2 ANQGSEA. J lost 5 bases, V lost 7 bases, and 10 bases had no gene match. The CDR3 here is CSASSGTGGDEQYF. CDR3 bases: TGCAGCGCGTCCTCCGGGACAGGGGGAGACGAGCAGTACTTC.

This chain links TRBV7-2 with TRBJ2-7; 10 positions agree with TRBD2. Germline V gene sequence: CDR1 SGHTA, CDR2 FQGNSA. Unmatched junction bases numbered 9, after V lost 8 bases and J lost 5 bases. This CDR3 region has 14 residues. CDR3 residues: CASGAGGPSNEQYF. The CDR3 nucleotides are TGTGCCAGCGGAGCGGGGGGGCCGTCGAACGAGCAGTACTTC.

A few counts support this clonotype. The chain combines TRBV7-3 with TRBJ2-2; the match to TRBD2 covers 13 bases. CDR1 and CDR2 from the germline V gene are SGHTA and FQGTGA. This CDR3 contains 15 residues. V was pared by 5 bases and J by 6 bases, with 3 bases of the junction left unmatched. This chain's CDR3 is CASSATSGGPGELFF. The CDR3, as DNA: TGTGCCAGCAGCGCGACTAGCGGGGGGCCCGGGGAGCTGTTTTTT.

As DNA, the CDR3 is TGTGCCTGGAGTGTCAAGGACAATCAGCCCCAGCATTTT. Protein: CAWSVKDNQPQHF. The chain combines TRBV30 with TRBJ1-5; D unclear. The CDR3 extends over 13 amino acids. Trimming took 0 bases from V and 3 from J, leaving 6 bases between them. Per germline, CDR1 GTSNPN and CDR2 SVGIG (reference sequence).

This chain uses TRBV9 with TRBJ2-1; TRBD1 agrees at 8 bases. CDR1 is SGDLS and CDR2 is YYNGEE in the germline V gene. Unmatched junction bases numbered 6, after V lost 3 bases and J lost 7 bases. The CDR3 has 14 amino acids. The CDR3 here is CASSGDNRGNEQFF. In DNA form, the CDR3 reads TGTGCCAGCAGCGGAGATAACAGGGGGAATGAGCAGTTCTTC.

The chain has TRBV20-1 and TRBJ2-3; TRBD2 aligns across 8 bases. With 5 bases clipped from V and 3 bases from J, the junction kept 10 bases outside the gene matches. The CDR3 spans 15 residues. Per the germline V gene, CDR1 is DFQATT and CDR2 is SNEGSKA (reference sequence). CDR3 residues: CSADNGGARTDTQYF. The DNA for the CDR3 is TGCAGTGCTGATAACGGGGGGGCAAGAACAGATACGCAGTATTTT.

Of note for this clonotype: At one of its ends the junction is not consistent with the germline gene, which may arise from a read error. J is TRBJ2-1 and V is TRBV7-2; 8 nucleotides agree with TRBD2. CDR3 length: 19 residues. Germline V lookup: CDR1 SGHTA, CDR2 FQGNSA. For the CDR3, the DNA is TGTGCCAGCAGCTCCCGGACAGTACTAGCGGCCAGCTCCTACAATGAGCGGTTCTTC. This codes for CASSSRTVLAASSYNERFF.